Listed below are T cell receptor beta chains from one sample, sequenced in a study of cytotoxic CD8 clonotypes in ibrutinib-treated CLL. Generated by immunoSEQ multiplex PCR, the TCRdb table keeps only in-frame clones and is missing some. The sample contains over 200,000 clones, about four fifths of which appear only once. The specimen was PBMCs, collected after 12 months of ibrutinib treatment. The source of these receptors is a human donor with chronic lymphocytic leukemia. Both conserved end residues are part of each CDR3. A D gene is named only where the DNA matches it firmly. Part of the rows lack a size; the others show once, few, many or a class for expanded clones.

J gene | V gene | clone size | D gene | CDR3 protein | CDR3 DNA
TRBJ2-7 | TRBV4-1 | - | - | CASSLTPTVTYEQYF | TGCGCCAGCAGCCTAACCCCGACAGTAACCTACGAGCAGTACTTC
TRBJ1-3 | TRBV9 | few | - | CASSAGGQSPSGNTIYF | TGTGCCAGCAGCGCGGGAGGACAGTCGCCCTCTGGAAACACCATATATTTT
TRBJ2-1 | TRBV5-1 | - | - | CASSLQGYNEQFF | TGCGCCAGCAGCTTGCAGGGCTACAATGAGCAGTTCTTC
TRBJ1-2 | TRBV5-1 | once | - | CASSRSSTNYGYTF | TGCGCCAGCAGCCGGTCGAGTACTAACTATGGCTACACCTTC
TRBJ1-2 | TRBV7-2 | - | - | CASSYQGKYGYTF | TGTGCCAGCAGCTACCAGGGGAAGTATGGCTACACCTTC
TRBJ2-2 | TRBV5-1 | - | - | CASSLEEVDTGELFF | TGCGCCAGCAGCTTGGAGGAGGTTGACACCGGGGAGCTGTTTTTT
TRBJ2-5 | TRBV6-5 | - | TRBD2 | CASSYVAGFQETQYF | TGTGCCAGCAGTTATGTAGCGGGGTTCCAAGAGACCCAGTACTTC
TRBJ2-6 | TRBV5-1 | - | TRBD2 | CASSSTSGISGANVLTF | TGCGCCAGCAGCTCGACTAGCGGCATCTCTGGGGCCAACGTCCTGACTTTC
TRBJ1-3 | TRBV19 | - | - | CASSKDSGNTIYF | TGTGCCAGTAGCAAAGACTCTGGAAACACCATATATTTT
TRBJ2-3 | TRBV7-8 | - | TRBD2 | CASSTLAGGGPDTQYF | TGTGCCAGCAGCACCTTAGCGGGAGGTGGCCCAGATACGCAGTATTTT
TRBJ2-6 | TRBV6-5 | - | - | CASSRSPSGANVLTF | TGTGCCAGCAGCCGATCCCCATCTGGGGCCAACGTCCTGACTTTC
TRBJ1-2 | TRBV9 | once | - | CASSHYYGYTF | TGTGCCAGCAGCCACTACTATGGCTACACCTTC
TRBJ1-5 | TRBV28 | - | - | CASSFLTGAQSNQPQHF | TGTGCCAGCAGTTTTTTGACAGGCGCACAAAGCAATCAGCCCCAGCATTTT
TRBJ2-5 | TRBV25-1 | - | - | CASSNWDQQGETQYF | TGTGCCAGCAGTAACTGGGACCAGCAGGGCGAGACCCAGTACTTC
TRBJ1-1 | TRBV27 | - | - | CASSLSGGTEAFF | TGTGCCAGCAGTTTATCAGGGGGCACTGAAGCTTTCTTT
TRBJ2-5 | TRBV6-5 | - | - | CASTPARAGETQYF | TGTGCCAGCACCCCGGCGCGGGCCGGGGAGACCCAGTACTTC
TRBJ2-1 | TRBV9 | - | - | CASTPFGHNEQFF | TGTGCCAGCACCCCGTTCGGGCACAATGAGCAGTTCTTC
TRBJ1-2 | TRBV6-6 | - | - | CASSARGGYTF | TGTGCCAGCAGTGCCCGGGGGGGCTACACCTTC
TRBJ1-5 | TRBV6-1 | - | - | CASNGGGGNQPQHF | TGTGCCAGCAACGGTGGGGGGGGCAATCAGCCCCAGCATTTT
TRBJ1-2 | TRBV18 | - | - | CASSPIGTSSDYTF | TGTGCCAGCTCACCGATTGGGACATCCTCGGACTACACCTTC
TRBJ2-7 | TRBV6-5 | - | - | CASSYSGNSPYEQYF | TGTGCCAGCAGTTACTCCGGGAACAGCCCCTACGAGCAGTACTTC
TRBJ2-7 | TRBV7-6 | - | - | CASSLLAGLSYEQYF | TGTGCCAGCAGCCTACTGGCGGGTCTTTCCTACGAGCAGTACTTC
TRBJ2-4 | TRBV28 | - | - | CASKAGLAKNIQYF | TGTGCCAGCAAAGCAGGGCTAGCCAAAAACATTCAGTACTTC
TRBJ2-7 | TRBV10-3 | - | TRBD2 | CAISGSSGGSYEQYF | TGTGCCATCAGTGGGTCCAGCGGGGGCTCCTACGAGCAGTACTTC
TRBJ1-3 | TRBV10-2 | few | - | CASSEWGHAGNTIYF | TGCGCCAGCAGTGAATGGGGACATGCTGGAAACACCATATATTTT
TRBJ2-3 | TRBV2 | - | - | CASSEFPLVPDTQYF | TGTGCCAGCAGTGAGTTCCCCCTTGTTCCAGATACGCAGTATTTT
TRBJ2-1 | TRBV2 | many | TRBD1 | CASRQGAGYNEQFF | TGTGCCAGCAGACAGGGGGCGGGATACAATGAGCAGTTCTTC
TRBJ1-3 | TRBV2 | - | - | CASTQDLTSGNTIYF | TGTGCCAGCACCCAGGACCTCACGTCTGGAAACACCATATATTTT
TRBJ2-6 | TRBV5-8 | - | - | CARATGTGANVLTF | TGTGCCAGAGCCACAGGGACTGGGGCCAACGTCCTGACTTTC
TRBJ1-2 | TRBV6-4 | - | - | CASSDSGEEDGYTF | TGTGCCAGCAGTGACTCGGGGGAAGAGGATGGCTACACCTTC
TRBJ1-2 | TRBV6-6 | - | - | CASGQGYGYTF | TGTGCCAGCGGGCAGGGCTATGGCTACACCTTC
TRBJ2-7 | TRBV4-1 | - | TRBD1 | CASSHEPGTGAREQYF | TGCGCCAGCAGCCATGAACCCGGGACAGGGGCACGAGAGCAGTACTTC
TRBJ1-5 | TRBV15 | - | - | CATSRVQGYQPQHF | TGTGCCACCAGCAGAGTGCAGGGCTATCAGCCCCAGCATTTT
TRBJ1-2 | TRBV18 | once | - | CASSPGGGGYTF | TGTGCCAGCTCACCCGGGGGGGGCGGCTACACCTTC
TRBJ2-3 | TRBV6-5 | - | TRBD2 | CASSPTGGNTQYF | TGTGCCAGCAGTCCAACGGGGGGGAATACGCAGTATTTT
TRBJ2-3 | TRBV6-1 | - | - | CASSEDRTDGTDTQYF | TGTGCCAGCAGTGAAGATAGGACAGACGGCACAGATACGCAGTATTTT
TRBJ2-5 | TRBV4-1 | - | - | CASRPLGTLGETQYF | TGCGCCAGCAGGCCTCTAGGGACTCTGGGAGAGACCCAGTACTTC
TRBJ2-1 | TRBV9 | - | TRBD2 | CASTLSGRADNEQFF | TGTGCCAGCACCCTTAGCGGGAGGGCCGATAATGAGCAGTTCTTC
TRBJ1-2 | TRBV7-2 | once | TRBD1 | CASSLAYGRDRGGYTF | TGTGCCAGCAGCTTAGCTTATGGCCGGGACAGGGGAGGCTACACCTTC
TRBJ1-1 | TRBV5-4 | - | - | CASSFPGSTEAFF | TGTGCCAGCAGCTTTCCGGGTAGCACTGAAGCTTTCTTT
TRBJ2-5 | TRBV9 | - | - | CASSVGSGGGETQYF | TGTGCCAGCAGCGTAGGTTCTGGGGGCGGAGAGACCCAGTACTTC
TRBJ1-1 | TRBV5-1 | - | - | CASSFPGNEAFF | TGCGCCAGCAGCTTCCCAGGGAATGAAGCTTTCTTT
TRBJ2-3 | TRBV6-4 | - | - | CASSQTGASDTQYF | TGTGCCAGCAGTCAGACCGGGGCTTCGGATACGCAGTATTTT
TRBJ2-2 | TRBV11-3 | - | - | CASSFNTGELFF | TGTGCCAGCAGCTTCAACACCGGGGAGCTGTTTTTT
TRBJ2-3 | TRBV5-1 | few | - | CASSSLGGSAPTDTQYF | TGCGCCAGCAGCTCCCTGGGGGGTAGTGCGCCCACAGATACGCAGTATTTT
TRBJ1-5 | TRBV2 | - | - | CASSSTAGDNQPQHF | TGTGCCAGCAGTTCGACAGCGGGTGACAATCAGCCCCAGCATTTT
TRBJ2-1 | TRBV9 | - | - | CASSPQPSSRYNEQFF | TGTGCCAGCAGCCCCCAGCCCTCTAGCCGCTACAATGAGCAGTTCTTC
TRBJ2-3 | TRBV30 | - | - | CAWTSTDTQYF | TGTGCCTGGACAAGCACAGATACGCAGTATTTT
TRBJ1-1 | TRBV28 | once | - | CASSQQYTEAFF | TGTGCCAGCAGTCAACAGTACACTGAAGCTTTCTTT
TRBJ2-3 | TRBV2 | - | - | CASSWTKAPHTQYF | TGTGCCAGCAGCTGGACTAAGGCCCCGCATACGCAGTATTTT
TRBJ1-4 | TRBV7-8 | few | - | CASSTEVGNEKLFF | TGTGCCAGCAGCACGGAGGTGGGGAATGAAAAACTGTTTTTT
TRBJ2-7 | TRBV28 | - | - | CASSPRDALMGLYEQYF | TGTGCCAGCAGTCCCCGGGACGCCCTCATGGGCCTCTACGAGCAGTACTTC
TRBJ2-3 | TRBV7-9 | - | TRBD2 | CASSLVPWSGRPNTQYF | TGTGCCAGCAGCTTAGTCCCGTGGAGCGGGAGGCCAAATACGCAGTATTTT
TRBJ2-7 | TRBV4-1 | few | - | CASSPPSSLQQYF | TGCGCCAGCAGCCCGCCATCCTCTTTGCAGCAGTACTTC
TRBJ2-7 | TRBV11-3 | few | - | CASSLTRGVAEQYF | TGTGCCAGCAGCTTAACCAGGGGAGTGGCCGAGCAGTACTTC
TRBJ2-2 | TRBV7-3 | - | - | CASSSPPGRMNTGELFF | TGTGCCAGCAGCTCGCCCCCGGGACGGATGAACACCGGGGAGCTGTTTTTT
TRBJ2-7 | TRBV7-9 | - | TRBD1 | CASSQAQGARYEQYF | TGTGCCAGCAGCCAAGCACAGGGGGCGCGGTACGAGCAGTACTTC
TRBJ1-5 | TRBV15 | - | - | CATSRGTERGPQHF | TGTGCCACCAGCAGAGGGACTGAAAGGGGTCCCCAGCATTTT